The present T cell receptor beta chain was sequenced within a study of blood T cell repertoires in COVID-19. Study-wide context: Sites in the United States, Italy and Spain provided acute and convalescent COVID-19 samples. Sample material is recorded as cDNA or gDNA derived from T cells, B-cell-depleted T cells, or PBMCs.

The CDR3 consists of 13 residues. Per the germline V gene, CDR1 is MDHEN and CDR2 is SYDVKM. V lost 8 bases and J lost 4, with 13 bases in between. Original processing methods: Reference gene primer amplification gave nucleated cell count estimates. Sequencing used immunoSEQ multiplex PCR; TCRdb keeps in-frame clones, though not all of them. The V and J calls and clone size are taken from that table; D and trimming were inferred from the DNA. The sample holds hundreds of thousands of clones, approximately 83% seen once. The receptor comes from a woman between 50 and 59 years old who had recovered from COVID-19. The V call is TRBV28, the J call TRBJ2-3, with D possibly being TRBD2 (6 bases). Sequenced input: peripheral blood. CDR3 in DNA: TGTGCCAGCGGGATCAGGGAGGCAGATACGCAGTATTTT. Encoded protein: CASGIREADTQYF.